The 28 T cell receptor beta chains presented below share a single source sample, sequenced in a study of shared clonotypes between healthy human individuals. TCRdb's copy holds only in-frame clones and misses some; the assay was immunoSEQ multiplex PCR. The sample lists over 2 million clones, 80% to 95% occurring once. Material: naive CD4+ T cells from PBMCs. The subset was: CD45RA+ positively selected. Every receptor here comes from a man aged 18 to 29 in good health. Some clones in this sample may be carry-over from other donors' samples.

This chain connects TRBV27 to TRBJ1-4, with D unclear. Trimming took off 6 bases at V and 6 bases at J, with 11 bases between the two ends. Germline V gene data show CDR1 as MNHEY and CDR2 as SMNVEV (reference sequence). This CDR3 has 13 amino acids. CDR3 DNA: TGTGCCAGCAGGGGCGGAATTTATGAAAAACTGTTTTTT. Amino acids: CASRGGIYEKLFF.

The chain carries TRBV25-1 and TRBJ1-1, with D hard to call. Trimming removed 8 bases at V and 10 bases at J, with 17 bases between. Germline-derived CDR1 and CDR2 are MGHDK and SYGVNS. This CDR3 has 12 residues. The CDR3 DNA reads TGTGCCAGCGCGGAGTCGCTAGGGCGAGCTTTCTTT. Translated: CASAESLGRAFF.

The chain uses TRBV10-3 and TRBJ2-3, with D tentatively TRBD1 or TRBD2 (6 bases each). The CDR3 is 18 residues long. Germline V gene data show CDR1 as ENHRY and CDR2 as SYGVKD. V shed 2 bases and J shed 3 bases, with 21 bases lying between them. The CDR3 sequence is CAISEPTGAPSKTDTQYF. CDR3 bases: TGTGCCATCAGTGAGCCAACGGGGGCCCCCTCCAAAACAGATACGCAGTATTTT.

V is TRBV30 and J is TRBJ2-7; perhaps TRBD1 as D (6 bases). Trimming removed 5 bases at V and 5 bases at J, with 25 bases between. Germline-derived CDR1 and CDR2 are GTSNPN and SVGIG (reference sequence). The CDR3 consists of 16 residues. DNA of the CDR3: TGTGCCTGGTCCCCATCCGGGACACCGGGCGTGGACGAGCAGTACTTC. It specifies CAWSPSGTPGVDEQYF.

The chain has TRBV30 and TRBJ2-1; D is ambiguous. This CDR3 has 11 amino acids. The V and J ends lost 0 bases and 9 bases respectively, with 6 bases between them. Germline V gene lookup returns CDR1 GTSNPN and CDR2 SVGIG (reference sequence). The CDR3 region has the DNA TGTGCCTGGAGTGTAGTAGTTGAGCAGTTCTTC. Its protein product is CAWSVVVEQFF.

The chain recombines TRBV30 with TRBJ1-4; TRBD1 matches 8 bases. Looked up from germline, CDR1 is GTSNPN and CDR2 is SVGIG (reference sequence). V was clipped by 1 base and J by 7 bases; unmatched bases: 17. The CDR3 is 18 residues long. The CDR3 coding sequence is TGTGCCTGGAGTGAGGGGGGGGGACAGGCTCCCTCGTCTGAAAAACTGTTTTTT. Translated: CAWSEGGGQAPSSEKLFF.

V is TRBV7-9 and J is TRBJ2-3; D unclear. Germline V gene data show CDR1 as SEHNR and CDR2 as FQNEAQ (reference sequence). V was clipped by 5 bases and J by 4 bases, with 13 bases between them. This CDR3 region has 14 residues. The CDR3 is CASSIKDKSDTQYF. The CDR3 DNA reads TGTGCCAGCAGCATAAAAGACAAGTCAGATACGCAGTATTTT.

The chain uses TRBV6-6 and TRBJ1-4, with D possibly matching TRBD1 (5 bases). Germline V gene data show CDR1 as MNHNY and CDR2 as SVGAGI (reference sequence). Between the trimmed V and J ends, which lost 6 bases and 0 bases, there was a span of 14 bases. This CDR3 has 16 amino acids. The chain's CDR3 is CASRRDAGATNEKLFF. DNA of the CDR3: TGTGCCAGCAGAAGGGACGCAGGAGCAACTAATGAAAAACTGTTTTTT.

CDR3 amino acids: CASTSGAGANVLTF. The DNA for the CDR3 is TGTGCCAGCACCTCCGGGGCTGGGGCCAACGTCCTGACTTTC. This rearrangement joins TRBV7-9 to TRBJ2-6; maybe TRBD2 (5 bases). The V end was cut by 7 bases, the J end by 2 bases, with 9 bases between. The CDR3 is 14 amino acids. CDR1 SEHNR and CDR2 FQNEAQ come from the germline V gene (reference sequence).

The CDR3 DNA is TGTGCCAGCAGCGCCCCACTCCTAGCCAAAAACATTCAGTACTTC. As protein: CASSAPLLAKNIQYF. The rearrangement links TRBV28 to TRBJ2-4; unclear D gene. Germline CDR1 reads MDHEN; CDR2 reads SYDVKM. The V end lost 6 bases, the J end lost 0 bases, and 12 bases lay between the germline ends. The CDR3 extends over 15 amino acids.

The V gene is TRBV7-8, the J gene TRBJ1-1; no firm D call. V dropped 4 bases and J dropped 10 bases, with 16 bases sitting between them. CDR3 length: 13 amino acids. Germline V gene sequence: CDR1 SGHVS, CDR2 FQNEAQ. The CDR3 region has the DNA TGTGCCAGCAGCTCCGCCGGGGTCGAGGCAGCTTTCTTT. Protein sequence: CASSSAGVEAAFF.

V is TRBV7-9 and J is TRBJ2-6, with D hard to call. This CDR3 comprises 16 residues. Trimming removed 1 base at V and 1 base at J, with 8 bases between. The germline CDR1 and CDR2 sequences are SEHNR and FQNEAQ (reference sequence). As DNA, the CDR3 is TGTGCCAGCAGCTTAGGCACTGGTTCTGGGGCCAACGTCCTGACTTTC. Translation gives CASSLGTGSGANVLTF.

The genes are TRBV4-1 and TRBJ1-2; possible D gene TRBD1, 6 bases. Trimming removed 7 bases at V and 3 bases at J, with 18 bases between. Germline loops: CDR1 MGHRA, CDR2 YSYEKL. This CDR3 is 15 amino acids long. CDR3 loop: CASNPPGGPDYGYTF. In DNA, the CDR3 is TGCGCCAGCAACCCCCCGGGGGGCCCGGACTATGGCTACACCTTC.

This chain joins TRBV19 and TRBJ2-5; no firm D call. The CDR3 extends over 13 amino acids. Germline CDR1 LNHDA, CDR2 SQIVND (reference sequence). V was trimmed by 2 bases and J by 7 bases, leaving 11 bases between them. In DNA form, the CDR3 reads TGTGCCAGTAGTATAAATCCCCGAGGGACCCAGTACTTC. This gives the protein CASSINPRGTQYF.

The rearrangement uses TRBV19 and TRBJ2-5, with unresolved D. CDR1 and CDR2 from the germline V gene are LNHDA and SQIVND (reference sequence). Trimming cost V 5 bases and J 2 bases, with 9 bases left between them. The CDR3 runs 13 residues. The CDR3 reads CASSPPGQETQYF. The DNA for the CDR3 is TGTGCCAGTAGTCCGCCCGGTCAAGAGACCCAGTACTTC. The complete variable domain, with remaining parts taken from reference TRBV19 and TRBJ2-5, reads DGGITQSPKYLFRKEGQNVTLSCEQNLNHDAMYWYRQDPGQGLRLIYYSQIVNDFQKGDIAEGYSVSREKKESFPLTVTSAQKNPTAFYLCASSPPGQETQYFGPGTRLLVL.

Notes on this clone: Other DNA sequences in the sample encode the same CDR3. The chain is built from TRBV7-3 and TRBJ1-2; 11 nucleotides line up with TRBD1. J lost 7 bases, V lost 5 bases, and 3 bases had no gene match. CDR1 and CDR2 from the germline V gene are SGHTA and FQGTGA. The CDR3 is 13 residues long. The CDR3 DNA reads as TGTGCCAGCAGCCCGGGACAGGGGGGTGGCTACACCTTC. Protein sequence: CASSPGQGGGYTF.

In the case of this clone: The sample holds other DNA sequences that translate to the same CDR3. The rearrangement uses TRBV28 and TRBJ2-7; D is unclear. The CDR3 is 12 residues long. The germline V gene encodes CDR1 MDHEN and CDR2 SYDVKM. V was trimmed by 3 bases and J by 3 bases, leaving 6 bases between them. The CDR3 bases are TGTGCCAGCAGTTTCCTGGGCTACGAGCAGTACTTC. It codes for CASSFLGYEQYF.

The CDR3 reads CASSFRDHMRATDTQYF. CDR3 nucleotides: TGTGCCAGCAGCTTTAGGGACCACATGAGGGCCACAGATACGCAGTATTTT. The chain uses TRBV7-9 and TRBJ2-3; D could derive from TRBD1 or TRBD2 (5 bases each). CDR1 and CDR2 from the germline V gene are SEHNR and FQNEAQ (reference sequence). The length of the CDR3 is 17 residues. The ends were cut back, 3 bases at V and 2 bases at J, with 18 bases in the middle.

This rearrangement joins TRBV5-1 to TRBJ2-5; perhaps TRBD1 as D (6 bases). CDR1 and CDR2 (germline): SGHRS, YFSETQ. Trimming removed 3 bases from V and 4 bases from J, with 16 bases in between. The CDR3 totals 15 residues. CDR3 residues: CASSSRRQDGETQYF. DNA for the CDR3: TGCGCCAGCAGCTCCCGCAGACAGGATGGAGAGACCCAGTACTTC. The complete variable domain, with remaining parts taken from reference TRBV5-1 and TRBJ2-5, reads KAGVTQTPRYLIKTRGQQVTLSCSPISGHRSVSWYQQTPGQGLQFLFEYFSETQRNKGNFPGRFSGRQFSNSRSEMNVSTLELGDSALYLCASSSRRQDGETQYFGPGTRLLVL.

Points on this clone: This sample also contains other DNA sequences that code for the same CDR3. The V call is TRBV29-1, the J call TRBJ1-1; D unclear. Germline CDR1 SQVTM, CDR2 ANQGSEA. V was cut by 5 bases and J by 0 bases, with 10 bases left in between. The CDR3 is 13 residues long. The CDR3 reads CSVRRILNTEAFF. CDR3 sequence (DNA): TGCAGCGTTCGACGGATCCTGAACACTGAAGCTTTCTTT.

The CDR3 reads CASSKSPGLAANEQFF. DNA for the CDR3: TGTGCCAGCAGCAAGAGTCCGGGACTAGCGGCCAATGAGCAGTTCTTC. The chain links TRBV7-3 to TRBJ2-1; 11 positions agree with TRBD2. The CDR3 extends over 16 amino acids. V lost 5 bases, J lost 6 bases, and 9 bases stayed unmatched. The V gene's germline CDR1 is SGHTA and CDR2 FQGTGA.

This clone was found once. This chain connects TRBV6-1 to TRBJ2-7; 9 bases map to TRBD1. The CDR3 consists of 15 residues. Germline V CDR1 and CDR2: MNHNS, SASEGT. V lost 1 base, J lost 7 bases, and 8 bases stayed unmatched. CDR3 residues: CASSEEGQGFREQYF. The CDR3, as DNA: TGTGCCAGCAGTGAAGAGGGACAGGGTTTTAGGGAGCAGTACTTC.

This clone was picked up one time. This chain uses TRBV7-3 with TRBJ2-3; 8 bases agree with TRBD2. The V gene's germline CDR1 is SGHTA and CDR2 FQGTGA. This CDR3 has 16 residues. Trimming removed 2 bases from V and 6 bases from J; junction bases left unmatched: 10. This CDR3 is CASSLRAGVNGDTQYF. In nucleotides, the CDR3 is TGTGCCAGCAGCTTACGAGCGGGAGTGAATGGGGATACGCAGTATTTT. The whole variable domain, remainder taken from reference TRBV7-3 and TRBJ2-3, is GAGVSQTPSNKVTEKGKYVELRCDPISGHTALYWYRQSLGQGPEFLIYFQGTGAADDSGLPNDRFFAVRPEGSVSTLKIQRTERGDSAVYLCASSLRAGVNGDTQYFGPGTRLTVL.

Concerning this clone itself: Other DNA sequences within the sample encode an identical CDR3. The chain carries TRBV5-1 and TRBJ1-5; no reliable D call. Deletions cut 4 bases from V and 2 bases from J, with 10 bases between. In germline, CDR1 is SGHRS, CDR2 YFSETQ. The CDR3 spans 14 residues. The DNA of the CDR3 is TGCGCCAGCAGCCCGGGCCAGGGCAATCAGCCCCAGCATTTT. Its protein product is CASSPGQGNQPQHF.

The chain's CDR3 is CASMPPGRELHEQYF. CDR3 sequence (DNA): TGTGCCAGCATGCCCCCCGGGCGGGAGCTACACGAGCAGTACTTC. The chain combines TRBV6-5 with TRBJ2-7, with 7 bases fitting TRBD2. CDR3 length equals 15 residues. The germline V gene encodes CDR1 MNHEY and CDR2 SVGAGI. The V segment lost 7 bases and the J segment 5 bases; nucleotides outside the gene matches: 14.

For this clone: Other DNA sequences in the sample encode the same CDR3. This chain links TRBV14 with TRBJ1-1; no reliable D call. The V and J ends lost 6 bases and 0 bases respectively, with 8 bases between them. Germline assignment: CDR1 SGHDN and CDR2 FVKESK. The CDR3 has 13 residues. The CDR3 sequence: CASSLSMNTEAFF. The CDR3 DNA sequence: TGTGCCAGCAGTTTGTCTATGAACACTGAAGCTTTCTTT.

V usage is TRBV29-1 and J usage is TRBJ1-1, with D possibly TRBD1 on 5 matching bases. The ends were cut back, 7 bases at V and 3 bases at J, with 15 bases in the middle. Looked up from germline, CDR1 is SQVTM and CDR2 is ANQGSEA. The CDR3 loop spans 13 amino acids. The DNA of the CDR3 is TGCAGCGCCCGCCTATGGGGGGACACTGAAGCTTTCTTT. Its translation is CSARLWGDTEAFF.

The chain links TRBV6-5 to TRBJ2-5; 9 bases match TRBD1. The CDR3 totals 14 residues. The germline CDR1 and CDR2 sequences are MNHEY and SVGAGI. V gave up 8 bases and J gave up 2 bases; unmatched junction bases: 6. The CDR3 reads CASVGQGGQETQYF. DNA for the CDR3: TGTGCCAGCGTGGGACAGGGAGGACAAGAGACCCAGTACTTC.